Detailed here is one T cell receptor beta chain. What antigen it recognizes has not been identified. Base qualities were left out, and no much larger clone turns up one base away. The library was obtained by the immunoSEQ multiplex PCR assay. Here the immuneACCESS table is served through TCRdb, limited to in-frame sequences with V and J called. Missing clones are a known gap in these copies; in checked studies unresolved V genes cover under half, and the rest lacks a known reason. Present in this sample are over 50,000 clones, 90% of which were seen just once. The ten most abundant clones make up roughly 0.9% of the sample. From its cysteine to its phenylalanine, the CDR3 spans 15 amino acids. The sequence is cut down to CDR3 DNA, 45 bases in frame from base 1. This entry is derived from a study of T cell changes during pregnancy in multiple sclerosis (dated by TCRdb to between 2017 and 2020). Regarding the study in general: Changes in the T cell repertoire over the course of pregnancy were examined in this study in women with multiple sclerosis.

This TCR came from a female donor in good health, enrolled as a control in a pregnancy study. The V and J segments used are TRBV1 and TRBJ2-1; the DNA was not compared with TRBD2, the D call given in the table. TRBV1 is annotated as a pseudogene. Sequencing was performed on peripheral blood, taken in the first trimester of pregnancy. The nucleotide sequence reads TGCACCAGCAGCCAAGAATGGGGGGAGCGGAATGAGCAGTTCTTC. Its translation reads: CTSSQEWGERNEQFF.